Below, 4 T cell receptor beta chains from the same sample are listed, as sequenced in a study of regulatory T cells in long-lasting Graves disease. To make TCR beta libraries, researchers used iRepertoire HTBI primers and Arm-PCR of CDR3 regions. TCRdb independently ran MiXCR on the multiplex PCR reads; one entry per CDR3 protein. The table records 400,000 to 500,000 distinct CDR3 sequences, approximately 15% of them present only once. The time point denotes: newly diagnosed GD, antithyroid drugs for less than 3 months. The TCR library was made from RNA extracted from PBMCs. This sample was shared with a second study, whose subject was T cells in Graves' hyperthyroidism and ophthalmopathy.

The specimen comprised peripheral blood mononuclear cells (PBMCs), sampled at new diagnosis, from a patient treated with antithyroid drugs. Every receptor here comes from a woman between 35 and 50 years old with Graves disease.

The sample holds a few counts of this clonotype. This chain links TRBV6-1 with TRBJ1-5; TRBD1 matches 8 bases. The CDR3 runs to 14 residues. The ends lost 3 bases at V and 7 bases at J; junction bases unmatched: 5. CDR1 and CDR2 from the germline V gene are MNHNS and SASEGT. CDR3 sequence (DNA): TGTGCCAGCAGTGACAGGGGGCTATGGCAGCCCCAGCATTTT. Its protein is CASSDRGLWQPQHF.

Comment on this clonotype: This may stem from a read error, because a much larger clone lies one nucleotide away. The chain combines TRBV6-1 with TRBJ2-3, with 14 nucleotides matching TRBD2. J gave up 6 bases and V 6 bases, and 2 bases lay outside the gene matches. This CDR3 is built from 14 residues. Germline V lookup: CDR1 MNHNS, CDR2 SASEGT. CDR3 coding DNA: TGTGCCAGCAGGGGACTAGCGGGAGACGATACGCAGTATTTT. Translation: CASRGLAGDDTQYF.

At least ten counts were recorded for this clonotype. This chain's CDR3 is CASSQRGTSGKNYEQYF. The DNA of the CDR3 is TGTGCCAGCAGCCAGAGGGGGACTAGCGGGAAGAACTACGAGCAGTACTTC. V is TRBV13 and J is TRBJ2-7, with 13 nucleotides matching TRBD2. Trimming at V came to 5 bases and at J to 3 bases, leaving 10 bases not matched to a gene. The CDR3 is 17 residues long. Germline lookup yields CDR1 PRHDT and CDR2 FYEKMQ (reference sequence).

CDR3 nucleotide sequence: TGTGCCAGCAGTACGGGCAACACCGGGGAGCTGTTTTTT. The encoded protein is CASSTGNTGELFF. V is TRBV6-2 or TRBV6-3 and J is TRBJ2-2; D not resolved. The CDR3 covers 13 residues. Trimming left V 5 bases short and J 2 bases short, with 6 bases between. Germline-derived CDR1 and CDR2 are MNHEY and SVGEGT.